This T cell receptor beta chain originates from a study of T cells after yellow fever vaccination. Study conclusions and caveats: Clonotype sharing between CD4 and CD8 compartments was small. Contamination by abundant bulk-population clonotypes could be present in FACS-sorted repertoires. Post-booster repertoires again held most primary-vaccination clones (about 96% CD4, 88% CD8).

Conversion of TCR transcripts into cDNA relied on 5'RACE template switching, which added a universal primer site and UMIs. Using its own MiXCR run on the 5' RACE reads, TCRdb lists one record per CDR3 protein. The sample shows hundreds of thousands of distinct CDR3 sequences, 20% to 25% of them seen only once. This clonotype has just a few counts. What it binds is not known. The specimen comprised PBMCs, sampled roughly 20 days after the first yellow fever vaccination. The sequence came from a man aged 18 to 29 who received the YFV17D yellow fever vaccine.

The CDR3 bases are TGCAGTGCTAGAGACCCCACGACAGGGGACGAGCAGTACTTC. Amino acid sequence: CSARDPTTGDEQYF. This sequence joins TRBV20-1 and TRBJ2-7, with TRBD1 identical over 8 bases. There are 14 residues in the CDR3. The germline CDR1 and CDR2 sequences are DFQATT and SNEGSKA (reference sequence). V was pared by 0 bases and J by 5 bases, with 6 bases of the junction left unmatched.